This TCR beta chain was identified in a study of CDR3 diversity in severe acne. TCRdb reprocessed the PCR reads with MiXCR, giving one entry per CDR3 protein. The sample comprises more than 85,000 distinct CDR3 sequences, 51% of which are singletons, and roughly an eighth rests with the top ten. The CDR3 sequence is 14 residues long. V lost 3 bases and J 1 base, leaving 9 bases between the germline ends. Germline CDR1 is LNHDA and CDR2 is SQIVND (reference sequence). A note on this clonotype: Possible read error: a much larger clone is one base away.

The rearrangement uses TRBV19 and TRBJ1-1; D unclear. Sequenced: blood. The receptor was derived from a male donor with acne. The CDR3, as DNA: TGTGCCAGTAGTATGGACGGACGGAACACTGAAGCTTTCTTT. This codes for CASSMDGRNTEAFF.